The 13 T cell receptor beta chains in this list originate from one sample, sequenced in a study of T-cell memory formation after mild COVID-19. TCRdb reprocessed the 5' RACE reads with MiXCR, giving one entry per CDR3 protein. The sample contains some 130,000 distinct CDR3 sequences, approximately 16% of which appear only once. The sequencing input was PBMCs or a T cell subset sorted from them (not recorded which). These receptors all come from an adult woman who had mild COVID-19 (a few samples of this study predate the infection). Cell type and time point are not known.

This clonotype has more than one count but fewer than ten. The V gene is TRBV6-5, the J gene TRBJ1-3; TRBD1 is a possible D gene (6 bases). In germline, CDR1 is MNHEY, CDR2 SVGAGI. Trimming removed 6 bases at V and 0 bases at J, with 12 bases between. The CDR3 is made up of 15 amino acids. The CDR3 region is CASRTGVSSGNTIYF. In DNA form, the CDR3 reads TGTGCCAGCAGGACAGGTGTCTCCTCTGGAAACACCATATATTTT.

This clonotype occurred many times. The CDR3: CASSDTTGGTDTQYF. CDR3 DNA: TGTGCCAGCAGTGATACAACAGGGGGCACAGATACGCAGTATTTT. The chain uses TRBV6-4 and TRBJ2-3, with 7 bases that match TRBD1. The CDR3 contains 15 residues. Trimming removed 3 bases from V and 1 base from J; junction bases left unmatched: 4. From germline, CDR1 is MRHNA and CDR2 SNTAGT.

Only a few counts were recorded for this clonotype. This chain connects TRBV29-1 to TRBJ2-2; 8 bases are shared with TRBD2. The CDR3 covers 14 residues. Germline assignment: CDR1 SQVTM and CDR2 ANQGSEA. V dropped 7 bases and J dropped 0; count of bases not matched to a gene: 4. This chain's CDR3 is CSAIAGTNTGELFF. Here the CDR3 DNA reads TGCAGCGCTATAGCGGGGACGAACACCGGGGAGCTGTTTTTT.

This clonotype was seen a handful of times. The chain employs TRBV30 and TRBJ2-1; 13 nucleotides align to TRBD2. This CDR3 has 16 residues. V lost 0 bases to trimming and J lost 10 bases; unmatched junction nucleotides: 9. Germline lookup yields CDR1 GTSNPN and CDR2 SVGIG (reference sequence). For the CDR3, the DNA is TGTGCCTGGAGTGTACAGTGGGGACTAGCGGGAAAAGAGCAGTTCTTC. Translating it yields CAWSVQWGLAGKEQFF.

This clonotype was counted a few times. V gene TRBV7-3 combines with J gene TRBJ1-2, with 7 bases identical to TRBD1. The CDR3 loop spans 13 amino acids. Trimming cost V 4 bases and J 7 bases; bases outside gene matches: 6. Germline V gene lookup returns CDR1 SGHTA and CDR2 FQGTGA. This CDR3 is CASSSSQGVGYTF. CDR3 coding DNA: TGTGCCAGCAGCTCATCTCAGGGGGTTGGCTACACCTTC.

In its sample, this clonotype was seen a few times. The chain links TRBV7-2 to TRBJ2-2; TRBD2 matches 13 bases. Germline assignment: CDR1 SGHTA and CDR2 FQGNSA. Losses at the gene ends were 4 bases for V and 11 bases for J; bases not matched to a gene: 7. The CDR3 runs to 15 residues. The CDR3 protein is CASSSPGLAGSELFF. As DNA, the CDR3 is TGTGCCAGCAGCTCGCCGGGACTAGCGGGAAGTGAGCTGTTTTTT.

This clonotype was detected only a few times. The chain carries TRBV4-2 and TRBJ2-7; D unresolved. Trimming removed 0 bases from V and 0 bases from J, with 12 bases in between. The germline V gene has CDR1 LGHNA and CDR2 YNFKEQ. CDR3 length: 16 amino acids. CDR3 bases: TGTGCCAGCAGCCAAGAACCAGATTCTAGCTCCTACGAGCAGTACTTC. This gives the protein CASSQEPDSSSYEQYF.

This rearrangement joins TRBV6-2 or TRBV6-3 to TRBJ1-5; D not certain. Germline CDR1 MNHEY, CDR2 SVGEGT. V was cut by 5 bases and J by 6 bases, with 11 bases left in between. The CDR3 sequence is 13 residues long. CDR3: CASSLRTTQPQHF. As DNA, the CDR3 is TGTGCCAGCAGTCTACGGACTACTCAGCCCCAGCATTTT.

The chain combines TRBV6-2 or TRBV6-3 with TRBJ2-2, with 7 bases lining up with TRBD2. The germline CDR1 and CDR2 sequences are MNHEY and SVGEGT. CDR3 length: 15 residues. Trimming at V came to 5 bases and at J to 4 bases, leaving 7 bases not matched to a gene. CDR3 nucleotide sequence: TGTGCCAGCAGTGGGGCCCAGCGGGGCACCGGGGAGCTGTTTTTT. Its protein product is CASSGAQRGTGELFF.

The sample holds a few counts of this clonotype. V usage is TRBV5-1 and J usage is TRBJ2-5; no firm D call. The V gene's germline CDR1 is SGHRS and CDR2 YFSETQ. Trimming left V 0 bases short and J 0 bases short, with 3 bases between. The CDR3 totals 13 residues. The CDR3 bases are TGCGCCAGCAGCTTGGGAGACCAAGAGACCCAGTACTTC. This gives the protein CASSLGDQETQYF.

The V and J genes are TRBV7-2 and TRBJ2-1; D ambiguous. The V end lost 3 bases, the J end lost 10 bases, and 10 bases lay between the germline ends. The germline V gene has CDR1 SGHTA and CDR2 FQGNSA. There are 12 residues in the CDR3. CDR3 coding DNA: TGTGCCAGCAGCTTTGATTTGCAGGAGCAGTTCTTC. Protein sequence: CASSFDLQEQFF. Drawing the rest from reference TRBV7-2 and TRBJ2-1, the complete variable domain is GAGVSQSPSNKVTEKGKDVELRCDPISGHTALYWYRQSLGQGLEFLIYFQGNSAPDKSGLPSDRFSAERTGGSVSTLTIQRTQQEDSAVYLCASSFDLQEQFFGPGTRLTVL.

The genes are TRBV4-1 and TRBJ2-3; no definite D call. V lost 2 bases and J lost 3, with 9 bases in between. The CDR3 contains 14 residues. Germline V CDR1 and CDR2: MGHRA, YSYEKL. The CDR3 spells CASSQLTGTDTQYF. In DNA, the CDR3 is TGCGCCAGCAGCCAATTGACTGGGACAGATACGCAGTATTTT.

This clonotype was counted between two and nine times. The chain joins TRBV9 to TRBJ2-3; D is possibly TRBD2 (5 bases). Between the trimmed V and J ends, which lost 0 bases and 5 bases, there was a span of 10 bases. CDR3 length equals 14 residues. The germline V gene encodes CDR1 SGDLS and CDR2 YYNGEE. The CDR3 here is CASSVGVAGDTQYF. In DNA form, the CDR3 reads TGTGCCAGCAGCGTAGGAGTGGCGGGAGATACGCAGTATTTT.